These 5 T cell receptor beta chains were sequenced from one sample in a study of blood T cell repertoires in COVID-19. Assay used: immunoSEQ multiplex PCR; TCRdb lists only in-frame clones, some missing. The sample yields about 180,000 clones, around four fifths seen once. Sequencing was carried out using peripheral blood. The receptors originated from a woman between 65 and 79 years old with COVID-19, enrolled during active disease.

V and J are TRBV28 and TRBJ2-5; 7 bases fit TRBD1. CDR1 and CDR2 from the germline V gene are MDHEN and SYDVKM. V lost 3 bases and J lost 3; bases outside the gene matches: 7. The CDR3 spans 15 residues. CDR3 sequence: CASSFPGQVKETQYF. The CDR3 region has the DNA TGTGCCAGCAGTTTCCCCGGACAGGTTAAAGAGACCCAGTACTTC.

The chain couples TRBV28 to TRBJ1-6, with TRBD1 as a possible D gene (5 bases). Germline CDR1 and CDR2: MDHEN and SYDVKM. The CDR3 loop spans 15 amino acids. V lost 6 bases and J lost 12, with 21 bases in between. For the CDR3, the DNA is TGTGCCAGCAGGGGGGGGGACTCCCCGGTGGGACCCCTCCACTTT. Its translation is CASRGGDSPVGPLHF.

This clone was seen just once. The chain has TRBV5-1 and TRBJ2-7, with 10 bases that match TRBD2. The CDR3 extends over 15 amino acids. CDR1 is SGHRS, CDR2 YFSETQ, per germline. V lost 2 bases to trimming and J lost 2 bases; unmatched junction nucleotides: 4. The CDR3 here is CASSLLAGSTYEQYF. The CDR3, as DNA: TGCGCCAGCAGCTTACTAGCGGGATCAACCTACGAGCAGTACTTC.

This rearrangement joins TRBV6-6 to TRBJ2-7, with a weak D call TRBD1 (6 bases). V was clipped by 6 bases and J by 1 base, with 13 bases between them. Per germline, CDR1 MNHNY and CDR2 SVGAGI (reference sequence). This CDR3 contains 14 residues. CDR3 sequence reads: CASSRTAPSYEQYF. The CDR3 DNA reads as TGTGCCAGCAGCAGGACAGCGCCGTCCTACGAGCAGTACTTC.

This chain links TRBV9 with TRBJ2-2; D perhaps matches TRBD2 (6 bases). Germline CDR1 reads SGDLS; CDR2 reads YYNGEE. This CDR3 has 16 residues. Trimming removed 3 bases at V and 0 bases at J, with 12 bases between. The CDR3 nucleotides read TGTGCCAGCAGCGCGTCCGGGAGCCCGAACACCGGGGAGCTGTTTTTT. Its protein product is CASSASGSPNTGELFF.